Reported below is one T cell receptor (beta chain). The antigen it binds to is not known. Base qualities were left out, and no much larger clone turns up one base away. Healthy HIV-negative adults with no recently reported acute infections or vaccinations were included as donors. Only Caucasian adults living in Nashville, Tennessee, USA were represented among the donors. In the unsorted samples, roughly 90 million PBMCs were counted, and genomic DNA was extracted using the QIAamp DNA Blood Mini kit. After blood collection by leukapheresis, PBMCs were isolated using Ficoll-Histopaque density gradient centrifugation and then cryopreserved in the vapor phase of liquid nitrogen. Here V drops 2 bases and J drops 5 bases, and the junction holds 6 bases not matched to any gene. The cysteine opens and the phenylalanine closes a CDR3 of 15 amino acids. The only DNA kept is the CDR3, 45 bases in frame from the first base. The CDR1 and CDR2 encoded by the germline V gene (reference sequence) are SEHNR and FQNEAQ.

These data come from a study of shared clonotypes between healthy human individuals (dated by TCRdb to 2020 to 2022). General notes on the study: The cohort included a few men and a couple of women between 18 and 49 years of age. To increase sequencing depth and limit assay-specific biases, different laboratories used diverse techniques to prepare libraries and sequence TCR repertoires. Per donor, leukapheresis produced somewhere between about 0.9 and 9 billion PBMCs. Blood TCR repertoires of four to six healthy adults were deeply sequenced to estimate repertoire size and the extent of clonotype sharing between individuals.

Study-wide findings and limitations: The small number of donors limited the genetic and exposure-history diversity represented. Based on pairwise subsampling, the degree of clonotype sharing among donors was expected to be affected by sequencing depth. Sampling was limited to blood, and TCR repertoires in tissue likely differ from TCR repertoires in blood.

Using the deep immunoSEQ assay, TCR CDR3 regions were amplified from genomic DNA by multiplex PCR. Genomic DNA extracted from each cell subset was distributed evenly over all wells of several immunoSEQ 96-well plates, and each plate served as one replicate. Each replicate PCR for unsorted PBMC received approximately 0.3 ug genomic DNA, equal to approximately 30,000 T cell genomes. Ten immunoSEQ deep assay plates were used to sequence unsorted PBMC genomic DNA. Purified libraries were quantified with a Qubit 3.0 fluorometer, sized on a Bioanalyzer 2100, and re-quantified with the KAPA Library Quantification kit. Each immunoSEQ 96-well plate was sequenced on its own single-read 150-cycle Illumina NextSeq 550 flow cell. The published analysis was carried out like this. Because only junctional sequences without quality scores were contained in the immunoSEQ output, filtering matching that applied to full-length reads could not be performed. To assign V/J genes and CDR3, sequences were annotated using PyIR, a Python wrapper for IgBLAST v1.9, with IMGT germline references. Any read was removed if the V/J assignment was weak (E-value above 1e-6), the CDR3 was missing, or the read contained stop codons, out-of-frame junctions, or ambiguous translated residues. V3J clonotypes were defined as sequences sharing an identical inferred V gene, J gene, and CDR3 amino acid sequence. The percentage overlap between two repertoires was calculated by dividing the number of shared unique clonotypes by the size of the smaller repertoire. Repertoire richness was assessed with RTK rarefaction, the Chao1 estimator, and Recon v2.1 estimates of unobserved clonotypes. TCRdb holds this immuneACCESS table with in-frame rearrangements only. Some clones are missing; in checked studies, unresolved V genes explain under half, and the rest has no known cause. The V and J calls and clone size are taken from that table; D and trimming were inferred from the DNA. Across this sample there are about half a million clones, with about 80% seen only once. 12% of the sample rests with the top ten.

This receptor was identified in a woman between 40 and 55 years old in good health. Some clones in this sample may be carry-over from other donors' samples. The sample comprised PBMCs. The chain employs TRBV7-9 and TRBJ2-5, with TRBD1 matching 9 junction bases. At the DNA level, the sequence is TGTGCCAGCAGCTTAACCTCGACAGGGGGGGAGACCCAGTACTTC. Its product reads: CASSLTSTGGETQYF.